The clone carrying this TCR beta chain was counted ten times or more. The target antigen is unknown. This sample was included in a study of sequential checkpoint blockade in melanoma. Treatment in this sample: randomized to nivolumab then ipilimumab (arm A) or the reverse (arm B). V was pared by 2 bases and J by 2 bases, with 21 bases between. In germline, CDR1 is SGHNT, CDR2 YENEEA. The CDR3 contains 18 residues. General study points: In arm A, pretreatment tumor clonality was associated with response.

Repertoires were generated with immunoSEQ multiplex PCR, while TCRdb's copy carries only in-frame clones and drops some. The table lists some 5,400 clones, approximately 18% of them singletons. The chain uses TRBV11-3 and TRBJ2-5; TRBD2 might be the D (8 bases). The source is a human donor with melanoma. The sequencing used tumor tissue (inferred from file names), collected from a patient given nivolumab and ipilimumab in sequence. The CDR3 here is CASSLYSGGGRTQETQYF. The CDR3 DNA sequence: TGTGCCAGCAGCTTATATTCGGGAGGGGGCCGAACACAAGAGACCCAGTACTTC.